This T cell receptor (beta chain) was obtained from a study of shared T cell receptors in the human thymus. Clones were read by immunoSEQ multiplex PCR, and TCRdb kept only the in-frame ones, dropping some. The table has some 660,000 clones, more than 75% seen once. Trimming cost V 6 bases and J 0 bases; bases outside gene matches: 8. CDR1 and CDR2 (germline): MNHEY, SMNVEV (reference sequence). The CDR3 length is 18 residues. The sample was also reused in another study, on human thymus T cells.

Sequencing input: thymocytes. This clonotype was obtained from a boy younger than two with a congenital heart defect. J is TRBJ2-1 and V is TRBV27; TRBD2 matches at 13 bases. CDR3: CASRTITSGRGSYNEQFF. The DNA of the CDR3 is TGTGCCAGCAGGACGATTACTAGCGGGAGGGGCTCCTACAATGAGCAGTTCTTC.